These 13 T cell receptor beta chains were all obtained from the same sample, sequenced in a study of early T cells in non-severe SARS-CoV-2 infection (dated by TCRdb to the early 2020s). Receptors were amplified or captured by 5' RACE. The data were produced on a NextSeq 500. TCRdb cleaned the public reads at Q25 with fastp, built clones with MiXCR and kept in-frame beta chains. Every entry covers one CDR3 protein and lists the most common genes and DNA from its rows. The sample data list around 48,000 distinct CDR3 sequences, and about 12% of these were observed just once. The ten largest clones take up roughly a tenth of the sample. The sequenced material came from whole blood. These receptors were taken from an adult who was a healthcare worker with PCR-confirmed SARS-CoV-2 infection or an uninfected control (not recorded which).

V gene TRBV20-1 combines with J gene TRBJ1-1, with D maybe TRBD1 (5 bases). The CDR3 runs 14 residues. Germline assignment: CDR1 DFQATT and CDR2 SNEGSKA (reference sequence). V gave up 3 bases and J gave up 9 bases, with 20 bases separating them. The CDR3 here is CSARPHEGIRKAFF. CDR3 DNA: TGCAGTGCTAGGCCTCACGAGGGGATTAGAAAAGCTTTCTTT.

Many counts were recorded for this clonotype. The chain has TRBV28 and TRBJ2-1, with unresolved D. Per germline, CDR1 MDHEN and CDR2 SYDVKM. V was pared by 0 bases and J by 1 base, with 7 bases between. This CDR3 is 15 amino acids long. CDR3 coding DNA: TGTGCCAGCAGTTTATGGGCGGTGTCCTACAATGAGCAGTTCTTC. Its protein product is CASSLWAVSYNEQFF.

The V call is TRBV7-9, the J call TRBJ1-2; D is uncertain. With 5 bases removed from V and 3 bases from J, the gap between germline ends came to 16 bases. The CDR3 spans 15 residues. Germline CDR1 is SEHNR and CDR2 is FQNEAQ (reference sequence). As DNA, the CDR3 is TGTGCCAGCAGCCTAGGACTGTCAGGTCACTATGGCTACACCTTC. It translates to CASSLGLSGHYGYTF.

This chain joins TRBV27 and TRBJ1-6; 7 positions match TRBD1. Germline V gives CDR1 MNHEY, CDR2 SMNVEV (reference sequence). The CDR3 runs to 14 residues. V lost 5 bases to trimming and J lost 8 bases; unmatched junction nucleotides: 6. The CDR3 DNA reads as TGTGCCAGCAGTAAGGGACAGTTTTATTCACCCCTCCACTTT. Its translation: CASSKGQFYSPLHF.

This clonotype has at least ten counts. The rearrangement joins TRBV4-2 to TRBJ2-2; D is ambiguous. The germline CDR1 and CDR2 sequences are LGHNA and YNFKEQ. This CDR3 spans 14 amino acids. The V and J ends lost 1 base and 1 base respectively, with 4 bases between them. CDR3 nucleotides: TGTGCCAGCAGCCAAGTCTTGAACACCGGGGAGCTGTTTTTT. Its translation: CASSQVLNTGELFF.

The J gene is TRBJ2-3, the V gene TRBV4-2, with 9 bases lining up with TRBD2. J gave up 5 bases and V 2 bases, and 14 bases lay outside the gene matches. Germline V CDR1 and CDR2: LGHNA, YNFKEQ. This CDR3 contains 18 residues. For the CDR3, the DNA is TGTGCCAGCAGCCAACTCCTATCGGCTAGCGGGGCGCAAGATACGCAGTATTTT. Protein: CASSQLLSASGAQDTQYF.

This clonotype occurred many times. The chain links TRBV6-2 or TRBV6-3 to TRBJ2-1; 14 nucleotides agree with TRBD2. The V segment lost 6 bases and the J segment 9 bases; nucleotides outside the gene matches: 10. There are 16 residues in the CDR3. CDR1 is MNHEY and CDR2 is SVGEGT in the germline V gene. For the CDR3, the DNA is TGTGCCAGCAGGCCGACTAGCGGGGGGGCCTATTTTGAGCAGTTCTTC. It translates to CASRPTSGGAYFEQFF.

The CDR3 DNA is TGCGCCAGCAGCTTGGCCAAAGGCGGGGGCACCGGGGAGCTGTTTTTT. Translation: CASSLAKGGGTGELFF. The rearrangement uses TRBV5-1 and TRBJ2-2, with 7 bases that match TRBD2. Germline V CDR1 and CDR2: SGHRS, YFSETQ. V gave up 0 bases and J gave up 4 bases; unmatched junction bases: 6. The CDR3 is made up of 16 amino acids.

This clonotype was found many times. The genes are TRBV29-1 and TRBJ2-1; D assignment may be TRBD1 or TRBD2 (7 bases each). The V gene lost 3 bases and the J gene lost 2 bases, with 14 bases spanning the gap. CDR1 and CDR2 (germline): SQVTM, ANQGSEA. CDR3 length: 15 amino acids. The chain's CDR3 is CSVEQGGSAYNEQFF. The CDR3 coding sequence is TGCAGCGTTGAGCAGGGGGGGAGCGCCTACAATGAGCAGTTCTTC.

This clonotype was recorded at least ten times. The chain joins TRBV5-5 to TRBJ1-2; D is uncertain. Germline V gives CDR1 SGHKS, CDR2 YYEKEE (reference sequence). This CDR3 contains 12 residues. The V end was cut by 0 bases, the J end by 7 bases, with 7 bases between. CDR3 region: CASSLGVGGYTF. The CDR3 DNA follows: TGTGCCAGCAGCTTGGGAGTTGGTGGCTACACCTTC.

The table lists this clonotype with many counts. The gene calls are TRBV5-5 and TRBJ2-3; 7 bases line up with TRBD2. The CDR3 spans 16 residues. Trimming cost V 0 bases and J 0 bases; bases outside gene matches: 4. Germline V CDR1 and CDR2: SGHKS, YYEKEE (reference sequence). DNA of the CDR3: TGTGCCAGCAGCTTGGTGACAGCGGGGAGCACAGATACGCAGTATTTT. Residues: CASSLVTAGSTDTQYF.

In its sample, this clonotype was seen many times. CDR3 loop: CASSNGDSGANVLTF. For the CDR3, the DNA is TGCGCCAGCTCCAACGGGGACTCTGGGGCCAACGTCCTGACTTTC. V and J are TRBV5-1 and TRBJ2-6, with a weak D call TRBD2 (5 bases). Germline V CDR1 and CDR2: SGHRS, YFSETQ. V shed 7 bases and J shed 0 bases, with 11 bases lying between them. The CDR3 extends over 15 amino acids. The entire variable domain, with the rest obtained from reference TRBV5-1 and TRBJ2-6, is as follows: KAGVTQTPRYLIKTRGQQVTLSCSPISGHRSVSWYQQTPGQGLQFLFEYFSETQRNKGNFPGRFSGRQFSNSRSEMNVSTLELGDSALYLCASSNGDSGANVLTFGAGSRLTVL.

This clonotype was observed at least ten times. The J gene is TRBJ2-2, the V gene TRBV6-1; the match to TRBD1 covers 9 bases. Germline trimming cut 5 bases from V and 5 bases from J; bases unmatched to any gene: 6. Germline lookup yields CDR1 MNHNS and CDR2 SASEGT. The CDR3 length is 15 residues. As DNA, the CDR3 is TGTGCCAGCAGTACAGCCGGGACAGGGACCGGGGAGCTGTTTTTT. Encoded protein: CASSTAGTGTGELFF.